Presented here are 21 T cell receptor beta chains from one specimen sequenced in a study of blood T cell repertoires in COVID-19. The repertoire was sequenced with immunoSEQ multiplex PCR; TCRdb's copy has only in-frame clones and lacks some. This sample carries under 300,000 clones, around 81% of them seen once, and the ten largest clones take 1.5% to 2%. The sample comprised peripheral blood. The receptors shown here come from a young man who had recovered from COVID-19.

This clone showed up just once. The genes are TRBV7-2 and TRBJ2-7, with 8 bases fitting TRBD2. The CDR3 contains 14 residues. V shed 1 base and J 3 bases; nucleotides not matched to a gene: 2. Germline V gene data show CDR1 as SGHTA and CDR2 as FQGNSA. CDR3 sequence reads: CASSLGGLDYEQYF. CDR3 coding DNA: TGTGCCAGCAGCTTAGGGGGACTAGACTACGAGCAGTACTTC.

The CDR3 spells CSASFGSASNEQFF. CDR3 in DNA: TGCAGTGCTAGTTTCGGCTCGGCTAGCAATGAGCAGTTCTTC. The rearrangement links TRBV20-1 to TRBJ2-1; D not resolved. V was cut by 3 bases and J by 6 bases, with 15 bases left in between. The CDR3 runs to 14 residues. Germline V gene sequence: CDR1 DFQATT, CDR2 SNEGSKA (reference sequence).

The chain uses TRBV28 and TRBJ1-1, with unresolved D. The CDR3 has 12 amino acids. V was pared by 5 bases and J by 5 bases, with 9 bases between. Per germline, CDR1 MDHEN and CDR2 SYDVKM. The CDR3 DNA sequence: TGTGCCAGCAGTCTGCGGAGTACTGAAGCTTTCTTT. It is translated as CASSLRSTEAFF.

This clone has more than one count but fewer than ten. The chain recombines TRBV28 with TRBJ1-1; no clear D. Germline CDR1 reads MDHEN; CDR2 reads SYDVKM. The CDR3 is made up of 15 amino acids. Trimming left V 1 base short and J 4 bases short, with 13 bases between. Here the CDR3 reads CASSLSGLVGTEAFF. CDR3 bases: TGTGCCAGCAGTTTATCCGGACTGGTGGGCACTGAAGCTTTCTTT. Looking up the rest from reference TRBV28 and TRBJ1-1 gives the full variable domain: DVKVTQSSRYLVKRTGEKVFLECVQDMDHENMFWYRQDPGLGLRLIYFSYDVKMKEKGDIPEGYSVSREKKERFSLILESASTNQTSMYLCASSLSGLVGTEAFFGQGTRLTVV.

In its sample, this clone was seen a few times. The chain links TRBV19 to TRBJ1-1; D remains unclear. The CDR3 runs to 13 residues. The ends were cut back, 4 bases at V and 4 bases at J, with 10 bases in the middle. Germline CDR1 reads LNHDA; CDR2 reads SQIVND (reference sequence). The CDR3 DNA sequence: TGTGCCAGTAGTAAGAGCGGTGTCACTGAAGCTTTCTTT. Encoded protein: CASSKSGVTEAFF.

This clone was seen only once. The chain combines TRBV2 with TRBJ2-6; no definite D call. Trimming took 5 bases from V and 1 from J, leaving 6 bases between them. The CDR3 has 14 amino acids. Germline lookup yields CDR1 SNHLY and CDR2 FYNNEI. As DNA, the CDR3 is TGTGCCAGCAGTCAGGAATCTGGGGCCAACGTCCTGACTTTC. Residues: CASSQESGANVLTF. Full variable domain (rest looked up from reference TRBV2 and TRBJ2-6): EPEVTQTPSHQVTQMGQEVILRCVPISNHLYFYWYRQILGQKVEFLVSFYNNEISEKSEIFDDQFSVERPDGSNFTLKIRSTKLEDSAMYFCASSQESGANVLTFGAGSRLTVL.

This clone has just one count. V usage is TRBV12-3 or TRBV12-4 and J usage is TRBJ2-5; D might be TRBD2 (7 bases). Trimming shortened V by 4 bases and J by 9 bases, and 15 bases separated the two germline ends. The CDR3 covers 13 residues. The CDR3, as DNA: TGTGCCAGCAGTTCCATTAGGGGGGGCGCCCAGTACTTC. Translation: CASSSIRGGAQYF.

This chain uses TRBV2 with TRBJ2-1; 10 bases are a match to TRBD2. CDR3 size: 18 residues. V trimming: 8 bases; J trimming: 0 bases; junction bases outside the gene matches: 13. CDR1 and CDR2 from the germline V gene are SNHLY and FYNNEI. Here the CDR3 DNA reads TGTGCCAGCTATCTAGCGGGAGACGAACAGAGCTCCTACAATGAGCAGTTCTTC. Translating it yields CASYLAGDEQSSYNEQFF.

CDR3 loop: CAPPSGGKNTGELFF. CDR3 DNA: TGTGCCCCCCCTAGCGGGGGGAAGAACACCGGGGAGCTGTTTTTT. The chain has TRBV10-3 and TRBJ2-2, with 11 bases lining up with TRBD2. V shed 11 bases and J 1 base; nucleotides not matched to a gene: 6. The V gene's germline CDR1 is ENHRY and CDR2 SYGVKD. This CDR3 is 15 amino acids long.

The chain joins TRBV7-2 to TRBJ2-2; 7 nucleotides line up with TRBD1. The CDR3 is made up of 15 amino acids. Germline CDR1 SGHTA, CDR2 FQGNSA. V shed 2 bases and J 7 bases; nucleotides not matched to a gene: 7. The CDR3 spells CASSLRGGPDGELFF. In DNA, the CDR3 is TGTGCCAGCAGCTTAAGAGGGGGCCCGGACGGGGAGCTGTTTTTT.

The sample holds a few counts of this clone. CDR3 loop: CATSRGDSLTETQYF. In nucleotides, the CDR3 is TGTGCCACCAGCAGAGGGGACTCCCTCACGGAGACCCAGTACTTC. This rearrangement joins TRBV15 to TRBJ2-5, with TRBD2 as a possible D gene (6 bases). With 1 base removed from V and 5 bases from J, the gap between germline ends came to 14 bases. CDR3 size: 15 residues. CDR1 and CDR2 (germline): LNHNV, YYDKDF (reference sequence).

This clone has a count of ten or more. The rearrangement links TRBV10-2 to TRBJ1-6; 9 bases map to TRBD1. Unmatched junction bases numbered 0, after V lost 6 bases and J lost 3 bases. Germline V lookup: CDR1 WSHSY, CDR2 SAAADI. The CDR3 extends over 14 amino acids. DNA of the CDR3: TGCGCCAGCAGGGGACAGGGCTATAATTCACCCCTCCACTTT. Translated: CASRGQGYNSPLHF.

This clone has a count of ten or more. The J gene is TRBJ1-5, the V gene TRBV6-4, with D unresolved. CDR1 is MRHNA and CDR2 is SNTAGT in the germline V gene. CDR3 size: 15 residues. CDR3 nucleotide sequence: TGTGTTACAACCTTCGCGCGGATCAGCAATCAGCCCCAGCATTTT. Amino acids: CVTTFARISNQPQHF.

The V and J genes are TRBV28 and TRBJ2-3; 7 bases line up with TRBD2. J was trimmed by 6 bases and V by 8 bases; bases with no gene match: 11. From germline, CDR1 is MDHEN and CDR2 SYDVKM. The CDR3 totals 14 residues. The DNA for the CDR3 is TGTGCCAGCGGCGTAGCGGGTAGATACGATACGCAGTATTTT. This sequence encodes CASGVAGRYDTQYF.

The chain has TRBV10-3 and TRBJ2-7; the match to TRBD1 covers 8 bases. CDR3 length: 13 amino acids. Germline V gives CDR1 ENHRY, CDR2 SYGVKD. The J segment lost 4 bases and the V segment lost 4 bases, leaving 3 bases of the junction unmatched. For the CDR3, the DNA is TGTGCCATCAGTGGGGGACAGGCTTACGAGCAGTACTTC. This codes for CAISGGQAYEQYF.

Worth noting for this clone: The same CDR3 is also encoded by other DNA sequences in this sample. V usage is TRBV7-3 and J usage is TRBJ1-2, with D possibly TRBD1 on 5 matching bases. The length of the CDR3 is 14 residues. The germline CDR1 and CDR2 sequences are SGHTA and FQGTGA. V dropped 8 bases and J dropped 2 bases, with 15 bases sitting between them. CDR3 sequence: CASSPGGGNYGYTF. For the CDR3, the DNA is TGTGCCAGCTCCCCCGGGGGAGGAAACTATGGCTACACCTTC. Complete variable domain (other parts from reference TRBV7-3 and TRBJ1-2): GAGVSQTPSNKVTEKGKYVELRCDPISGHTALYWYRQSLGQGPEFLIYFQGTGAADDSGLPNDRFFAVRPEGSVSTLKIQRTERGDSAVYLCASSPGGGNYGYTFGSGTRLTVV.

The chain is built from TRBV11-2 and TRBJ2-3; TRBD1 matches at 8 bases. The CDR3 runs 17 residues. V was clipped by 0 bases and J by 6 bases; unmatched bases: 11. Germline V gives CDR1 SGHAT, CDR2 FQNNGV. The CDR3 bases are TGTGCCAGCAGCTTAGATCTTGACAGGGGCCCCGCGGATACGCAGTATTTT. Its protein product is CASSLDLDRGPADTQYF.

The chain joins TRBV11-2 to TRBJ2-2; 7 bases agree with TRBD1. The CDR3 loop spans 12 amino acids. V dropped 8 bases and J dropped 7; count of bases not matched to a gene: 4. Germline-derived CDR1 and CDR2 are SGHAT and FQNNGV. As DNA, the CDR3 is TGTGCCAGCGTAACAGGGGTCGGGGAGCTGTTTTTT. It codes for CASVTGVGELFF.

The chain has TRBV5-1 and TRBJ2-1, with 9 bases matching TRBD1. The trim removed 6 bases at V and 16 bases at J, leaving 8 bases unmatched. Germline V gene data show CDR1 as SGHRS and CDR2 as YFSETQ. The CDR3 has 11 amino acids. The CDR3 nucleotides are TGCGCCAGCAATAACAGGGGGCCCCGTTTCTTC. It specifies CASNNRGPRFF.

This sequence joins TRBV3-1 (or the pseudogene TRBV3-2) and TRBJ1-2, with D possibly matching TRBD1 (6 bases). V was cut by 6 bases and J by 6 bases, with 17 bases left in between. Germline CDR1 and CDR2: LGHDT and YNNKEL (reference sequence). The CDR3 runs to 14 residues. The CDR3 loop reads CASSLLQGPNGYTF. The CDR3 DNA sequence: TGTGCCAGCAGTCTACTACAGGGCCCAAATGGCTACACCTTC.

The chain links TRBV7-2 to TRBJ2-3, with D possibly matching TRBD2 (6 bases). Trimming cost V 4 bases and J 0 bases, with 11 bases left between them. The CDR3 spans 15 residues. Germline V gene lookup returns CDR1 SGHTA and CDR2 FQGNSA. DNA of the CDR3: TGTGCCAGCAGCTCGGACTATCTGAGCACAGATACGCAGTATTTT. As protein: CASSSDYLSTDTQYF. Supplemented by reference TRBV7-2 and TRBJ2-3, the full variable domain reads GAGVSQSPSNKVTEKGKDVELRCDPISGHTALYWYRQSLGQGLEFLIYFQGNSAPDKSGLPSDRFSAERTGGSVSTLTIQRTQQEDSAVYLCASSSDYLSTDTQYFGPGTRLTVL.